Each of the 25 T cell receptor beta chains below was sequenced from the same sample in a study of early T cells in non-severe SARS-CoV-2 infection. One entry per CDR3 protein results from TCRdb running MiXCR on the 5' RACE reads. Among about 53,000 distinct CDR3 sequences listed, around 12% were seen once. The sequencing used whole blood, collected at baseline. The receptor source for this set is an adult who was a healthcare worker with PCR-confirmed SARS-CoV-2 infection or an uninfected control (not recorded which).

This clonotype was detected only a few times. The J gene is TRBJ2-3, the V gene TRBV7-2; possible D gene TRBD2, 5 bases. Germline loops: CDR1 SGHTA, CDR2 FQGNSA. This CDR3 is built from 17 residues. V lost 1 base and J lost 4, with 18 bases in between. As DNA, the CDR3 is TGTGCCAGCAGCTTAGTCTCGTCTAGCATCTACGCAGATACGCAGTATTTT. Protein product: CASSLVSSSIYADTQYF.

This clonotype was detected a few times. This chain joins TRBV28 and TRBJ2-2; 11 positions agree with TRBD1. The CDR3 is 16 residues long. Per germline, CDR1 MDHEN and CDR2 SYDVKM. Trimming cost V 4 bases and J 8 bases; bases outside gene matches: 9. The CDR3, as DNA: TGTGCCAGCAGTTCATTCGGGACAGGGGGATCGGGGGAGCTGTTTTTT. Its protein product is CASSSFGTGGSGELFF. The full variable domain, completed using reference TRBV28 and TRBJ2-2, is DVKVTQSSRYLVKRTGEKVFLECVQDMDHENMFWYRQDPGLGLRLIYFSYDVKMKEKGDIPEGYSVSREKKERFSLILESASTNQTSMYLCASSSFGTGGSGELFFGEGSRLTVL.

This clonotype was seen a few times. The chain is built from TRBV11-1 and TRBJ1-2; TRBD1 might be the D (5 bases). The CDR3 is 14 amino acids. Germline assignment: CDR1 SGHAT and CDR2 FQDESV (reference sequence). V dropped 2 bases and J dropped 6 bases, with 13 bases sitting between them. CDR3 in DNA: TGTGCCAGCAGCTTACAGGGCTTCACGAATGGCTACACCTTC. Its protein product is CASSLQGFTNGYTF.

The table lists this clonotype with many counts. This chain joins TRBV7-9 and TRBJ2-3; no clear D gene. This CDR3 has 14 residues. V was pared by 1 base and J by 2 bases, with 7 bases between. Germline CDR1 is SEHNR and CDR2 is FQNEAQ (reference sequence). CDR3 in DNA: TGTGCCAGCAGCTTAGAGGCTCCCACAGATACGCAGTATTTT. This sequence encodes CASSLEAPTDTQYF. The entire variable domain, with the rest obtained from reference TRBV7-9 and TRBJ2-3, is as follows: DTGVSQNPRHKITKRGQNVTFRCDPISEHNRLYWYRQTLGQGPEFLTYFQNEAQLEKSRLLSDRFSAERPKGSFSTLEIQRTEQGDSAMYLCASSLEAPTDTQYFGPGTRLTVL.

In this sample, this clonotype turned up a few times. The chain recombines TRBV28 with TRBJ2-7, with D hard to call. Trimming cost V 11 bases and J 4 bases, with 18 bases left between them. Germline lookup yields CDR1 MDHEN and CDR2 SYDVKM. CDR3 length: 13 residues. CDR3 amino acids: CAGPPEFFYEQYF. In DNA form, the CDR3 reads TGTGCCGGCCCCCCGGAATTTTTTTACGAGCAGTACTTC.

V and J are TRBV6-2 or TRBV6-3 and TRBJ2-5, with D unclear. CDR3 size: 13 residues. V was clipped by 5 bases and J by 1 base, with 8 bases between them. CDR1 and CDR2 (germline): MNHEY, SVGEGT. The CDR3 reads CASSSHVQETQYF. CDR3 bases: TGTGCCAGCAGTAGCCACGTCCAAGAGACCCAGTACTTC.

The gene calls are TRBV7-2 and TRBJ2-7, with 8 bases aligning to TRBD2. From germline, CDR1 is SGHTA and CDR2 FQGNSA. This CDR3 region has 18 residues. J lost 0 bases, V lost 5 bases, and 15 bases had no gene match. For the CDR3, the DNA is TGTGCCAGCAGCCCCGTTGTCACTAGCGGATTTAGCTCCTACGAGCAGTACTTC. Translated, it gives CASSPVVTSGFSSYEQYF.

This chain connects TRBV14 to TRBJ1-1; D is ambiguous. V dropped 4 bases and J dropped 3 bases, with 9 bases sitting between them. CDR1 is SGHDN and CDR2 is FVKESK in the germline V gene. The CDR3 consists of 13 residues. This CDR3 is CASSPHIHTEAFF. The DNA for the CDR3 is TGTGCCAGCAGCCCGCATATTCACACTGAAGCTTTCTTT.

J is TRBJ2-1 and V is TRBV4-1; TRBD2 aligns across 7 bases. V lost 4 bases to trimming and J lost 7 bases; unmatched junction nucleotides: 13. The germline V gene encodes CDR1 MGHRA and CDR2 YSYEKL. The CDR3 extends over 16 amino acids. This CDR3 is CASSPLAGTRWNEQFF. Here the CDR3 DNA reads TGCGCCAGCAGCCCCTTAGCGGGTACCCGCTGGAATGAGCAGTTCTTC.

The chain links TRBV12-3 or TRBV12-4 to TRBJ2-7; 8 bases agree with TRBD2. The ends lost 5 bases at V and 4 bases at J; junction bases unmatched: 7. This CDR3 region has 14 residues. CDR3 coding DNA: TGTGCCAGCAGTGCGGGGGCTAGCGGGTACGAGCAGTACTTC. Protein sequence: CASSAGASGYEQYF.

This clonotype was detected only a few times. The chain couples TRBV6-2 or TRBV6-3 to TRBJ2-7; D is unclear. The CDR3 consists of 15 residues. The V gene lost 0 bases and the J gene lost 0 bases, with 9 bases spanning the gap. Germline lookup yields CDR1 MNHEY and CDR2 SVGEGT. The CDR3 region has the DNA TGTGCCAGCAGTTACTCGGGTAGCTCCTCCTACGAGCAGTACTTC. Translation: CASSYSGSSSYEQYF.

In this sample, this clonotype turned up many times. This sequence joins TRBV14 and TRBJ2-5, with 9 positions matching TRBD2. This CDR3 is 16 amino acids long. The germline CDR1 and CDR2 sequences are SGHDN and FVKESK. Trimming at V came to 3 bases and at J to 7 bases, leaving 12 bases not matched to a gene. In DNA form, the CDR3 reads TGTGCCAGCAGCCAGAGTAGCGGGAGCCTGAGAGTGACCCAGTACTTC. Translation gives CASSQSSGSLRVTQYF.

The chain employs TRBV10-3 and TRBJ1-2; D gene unclear. Germline loops: CDR1 ENHRY, CDR2 SYGVKD. Trimming cost V 0 bases and J 0 bases, with 11 bases left between them. This CDR3 contains 16 residues. CDR3 sequence: CAISESATLANYGYTF. In DNA, the CDR3 is TGTGCCATCAGTGAGTCGGCAACGTTAGCTAACTATGGCTACACCTTC.

The V call is TRBV27, the J call TRBJ2-5; D is unresolved. Trimming cost V 8 bases and J 5 bases, with 12 bases left between them. The CDR3 is 12 amino acids. The germline CDR1 and CDR2 sequences are MNHEY and SMNVEV (reference sequence). CDR3 loop: CASGGVWETQYF. In DNA, the CDR3 is TGTGCCAGCGGTGGGGTATGGGAGACCCAGTACTTC.

This chain links TRBV5-4 with TRBJ2-5; tentatively, D is TRBD1 (7 bases). The germline V gene encodes CDR1 SGHNT and CDR2 YYREEE (reference sequence). V lost 5 bases and J 3 bases, leaving 20 bases between the germline ends. The CDR3 is 16 amino acids. CDR3 sequence: CASRSGGLTAKETQYF. The CDR3 DNA is TGTGCCAGCAGATCAGGGGGGCTCACAGCCAAAGAGACCCAGTACTTC.

This clonotype came up a few times. The chain's CDR3 is CASRFVLGQDYNEQFF. In nucleotides, the CDR3 is TGTGCCAGTCGGTTCGTTTTGGGACAGGATTACAATGAGCAGTTCTTC. V usage is TRBV19 and J usage is TRBJ2-1, with 8 positions matching TRBD1. This CDR3 spans 16 amino acids. V lost 8 bases and J lost 4; bases outside the gene matches: 13. Germline CDR1 and CDR2: LNHDA and SQIVND (reference sequence).

This clonotype has a single count. The chain has TRBV3-1 and TRBJ1-4, with 11 bases matching TRBD1. The CDR3 covers 15 residues. Germline V CDR1 and CDR2: LGHDT, YNNKEL (reference sequence). The V and J ends lost 4 bases and 8 bases, in that order; junction bases with no gene match: 6. The CDR3 is CASSPRTGGGEKLFF. CDR3 nucleotides: TGTGCCAGCAGCCCCAGGACAGGGGGCGGCGAAAAACTGTTTTTT.

The V and J genes are TRBV9 and TRBJ2-7, with TRBD2 matching over 9 bases. Germline CDR1 reads SGDLS; CDR2 reads YYNGEE. With 2 bases clipped from V and 3 bases from J, the junction kept 3 bases outside the gene matches. The length of the CDR3 is 14 residues. The CDR3 DNA reads TGTGCCAGCAGCGTTAGCGGGAGCGGCTACGAGCAGTACTTC. Translation: CASSVSGSGYEQYF.

Sample share makes this clonotype medium-sized (0.01 to 0.1%). J is TRBJ2-6 and V is TRBV7-2; D is undetermined. Trimming took 0 bases from V and 4 from J, leaving 13 bases between them. Germline-derived CDR1 and CDR2 are SGHTA and FQGNSA. The CDR3 runs to 17 residues. The CDR3 sequence is CASSLARFSPGANVLTF. The CDR3 DNA reads as TGTGCCAGCAGCTTAGCGCGGTTTAGCCCCGGGGCCAACGTCCTGACTTTC. Full variable domain (remainder filled in from reference TRBV7-2 and TRBJ2-6): GAGVSQSPSNKVTEKGKDVELRCDPISGHTALYWYRQSLGQGLEFLIYFQGNSAPDKSGLPSDRFSAERTGGSVSTLTIQRTQQEDSAVYLCASSLARFSPGANVLTFGAGSRLTVL.

The chain recombines TRBV7-9 with TRBJ2-7; D is uncertain. With 0 bases removed from V and 3 bases from J, the gap between germline ends came to 6 bases. Germline V gene lookup returns CDR1 SEHNR and CDR2 FQNEAQ (reference sequence). The CDR3 loop spans 13 amino acids. CDR3 protein: CASSLARNYEQYF. The CDR3 DNA follows: TGTGCCAGCAGCTTAGCGCGGAACTACGAGCAGTACTTC.

This clonotype turned up a few times. The chain employs TRBV20-1 and TRBJ2-7; 9 nucleotides align to TRBD1. V dropped 5 bases and J dropped 7; count of bases not matched to a gene: 9. This CDR3 has 13 amino acids. Germline lookup yields CDR1 DFQATT and CDR2 SNEGSKA (reference sequence). CDR3 sequence (DNA): TGCAGTGCTGCCGGGACAGGGCACTTGGAGCAGTACTTC. It translates to CSAAGTGHLEQYF.

Only a few counts were recorded for this clonotype. The rearrangement links TRBV6-4 to TRBJ2-2; 12 nucleotides line up with TRBD2. J was trimmed by 4 bases and V by 7 bases; bases with no gene match: 4. Per germline, CDR1 MRHNA and CDR2 SNTAGT. This CDR3 region has 15 residues. In nucleotides, the CDR3 is TGTGCCAGCATGGAGACTAGCGGGGGCACCGGGGAGCTGTTTTTT. Its protein is CASMETSGGTGELFF.

This clonotype came up a few times. The rearrangement joins TRBV29-1 to TRBJ2-5, with 8 nucleotides matching TRBD1. The CDR3 spans 12 residues. Germline V gene lookup returns CDR1 SQVTM and CDR2 ANQGSEA. Germline trimming cut 6 bases from V and 5 bases from J; bases unmatched to any gene: 5. The CDR3 loop is CSVLGQEETQYF. The CDR3 DNA sequence: TGCAGCGTCTTGGGACAGGAGGAGACCCAGTACTTC.

This clonotype came up a few times. The chain links TRBV19 to TRBJ2-5; D may be TRBD2 (6 bases). CDR1 and CDR2 from the germline V gene are LNHDA and SQIVND (reference sequence). The CDR3 loop spans 16 amino acids. Deletions cut 2 bases from V and 0 bases from J, with 13 bases between. CDR3 loop: CASSILANKYQETQYF. CDR3 DNA: TGTGCCAGTAGTATACTAGCGAATAAGTACCAAGAGACCCAGTACTTC.

Of note for this clonotype: At one end the junction does not follow the germline gene, possibly because of a read error. The chain links TRBV19 to TRBJ1-5; tentative D call: TRBD1 (6 bases). Germline values: CDR1 LNHDA, CDR2 SQIVND (reference sequence). The CDR3 covers 16 residues. CDR3: CTSNARTANSNQPQHF. The CDR3 coding sequence is TGTACCAGTAATGCTCGGACAGCAAATAGCAATCAGCCCCAGCATTTT.